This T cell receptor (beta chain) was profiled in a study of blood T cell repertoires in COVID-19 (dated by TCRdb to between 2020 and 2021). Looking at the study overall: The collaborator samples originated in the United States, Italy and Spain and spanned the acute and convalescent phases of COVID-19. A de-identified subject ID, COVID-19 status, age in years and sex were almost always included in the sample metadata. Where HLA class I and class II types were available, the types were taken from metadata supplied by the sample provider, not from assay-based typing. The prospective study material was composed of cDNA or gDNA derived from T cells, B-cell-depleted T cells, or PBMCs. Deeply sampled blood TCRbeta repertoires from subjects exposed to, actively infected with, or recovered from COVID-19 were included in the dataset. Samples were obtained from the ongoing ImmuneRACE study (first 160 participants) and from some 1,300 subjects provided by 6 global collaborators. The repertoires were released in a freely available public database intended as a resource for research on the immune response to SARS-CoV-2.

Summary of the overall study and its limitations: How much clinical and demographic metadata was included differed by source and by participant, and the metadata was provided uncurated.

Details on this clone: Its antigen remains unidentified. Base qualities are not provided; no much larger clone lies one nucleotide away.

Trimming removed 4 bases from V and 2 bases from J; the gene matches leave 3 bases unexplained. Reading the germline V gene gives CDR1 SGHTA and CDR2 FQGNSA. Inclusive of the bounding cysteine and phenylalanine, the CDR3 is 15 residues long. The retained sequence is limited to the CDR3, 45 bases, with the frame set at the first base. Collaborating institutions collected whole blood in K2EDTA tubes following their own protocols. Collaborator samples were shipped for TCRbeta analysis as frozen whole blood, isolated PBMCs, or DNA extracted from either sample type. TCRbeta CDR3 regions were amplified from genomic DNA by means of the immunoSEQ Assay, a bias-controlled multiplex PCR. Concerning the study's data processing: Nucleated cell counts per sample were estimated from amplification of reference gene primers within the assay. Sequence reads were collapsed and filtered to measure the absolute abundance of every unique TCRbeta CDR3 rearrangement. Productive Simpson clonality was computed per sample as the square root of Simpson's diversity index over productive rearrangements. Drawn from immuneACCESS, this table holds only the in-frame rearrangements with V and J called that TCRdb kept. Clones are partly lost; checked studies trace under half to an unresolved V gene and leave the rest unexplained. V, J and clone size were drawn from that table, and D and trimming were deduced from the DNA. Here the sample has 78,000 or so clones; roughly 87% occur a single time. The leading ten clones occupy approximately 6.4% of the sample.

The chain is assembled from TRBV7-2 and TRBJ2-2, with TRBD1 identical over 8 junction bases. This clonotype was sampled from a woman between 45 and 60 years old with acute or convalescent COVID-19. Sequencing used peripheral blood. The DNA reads TGTGCCAGCAGCTCGGGACAGGCCAACACCGGGGAGCTGTTTTTT. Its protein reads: CASSSGQANTGELFF.